The sequence of this T cell receptor beta chain was determined in a study of cytomegalovirus exposure and HLA in healthy donors. Study conclusions and caveats: The authors listed approximately 160 TCR beta chains as cytomegalovirus-associated.

The PCR contained 60 Vbeta and 13 Jbeta primers. TCRdb keeps only in-frame clones here, not all; method: immunoSEQ multiplex PCR. The sample includes 100,000 to 150,000 clones, 78% of them seen just once. This clone was picked up one time. Its target is not known. Germline loops: CDR1 MNHNS, CDR2 SASEGT. The CDR3 consists of 12 residues. Trimming shortened V by 4 bases and J by 5 bases, and 8 bases separated the two germline ends. Material for sequencing was PBMCs. This chain connects TRBV6-1 to TRBJ1-2; D is unresolved. The TCR sequence derives from a man in his forties or fifties in good health and CMV-seronegative. The CDR3 nucleotides are TGTGCCAGCAGTGGCCGGGGTTATGGCTACACCTTC. It encodes CASSGRGYGYTF.